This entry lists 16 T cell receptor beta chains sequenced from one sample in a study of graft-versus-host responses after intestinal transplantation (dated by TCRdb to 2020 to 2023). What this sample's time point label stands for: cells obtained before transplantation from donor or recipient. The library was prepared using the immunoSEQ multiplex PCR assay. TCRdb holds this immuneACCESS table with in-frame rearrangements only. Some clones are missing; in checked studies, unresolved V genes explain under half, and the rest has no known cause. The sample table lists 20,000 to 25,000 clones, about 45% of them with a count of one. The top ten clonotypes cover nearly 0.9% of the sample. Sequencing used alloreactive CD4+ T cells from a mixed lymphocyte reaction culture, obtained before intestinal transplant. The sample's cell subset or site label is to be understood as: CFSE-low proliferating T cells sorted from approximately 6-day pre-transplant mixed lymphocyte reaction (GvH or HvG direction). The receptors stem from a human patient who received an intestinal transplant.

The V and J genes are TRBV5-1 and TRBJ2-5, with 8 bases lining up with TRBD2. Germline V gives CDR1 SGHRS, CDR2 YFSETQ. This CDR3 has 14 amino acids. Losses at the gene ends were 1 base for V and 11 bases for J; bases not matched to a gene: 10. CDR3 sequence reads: CASSLPAGLGEQYF. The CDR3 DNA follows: TGCGCCAGCAGCTTGCCCGCGGGACTAGGAGAGCAGTACTTC. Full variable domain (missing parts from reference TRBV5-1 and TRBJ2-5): KAGVTQTPRYLIKTRGQQVTLSCSPISGHRSVSWYQQTPGQGLQFLFEYFSETQRNKGNFPGRFSGRQFSNSRSEMNVSTLELGDSALYLCASSLPAGLGEQYFGPGTRLLVL.

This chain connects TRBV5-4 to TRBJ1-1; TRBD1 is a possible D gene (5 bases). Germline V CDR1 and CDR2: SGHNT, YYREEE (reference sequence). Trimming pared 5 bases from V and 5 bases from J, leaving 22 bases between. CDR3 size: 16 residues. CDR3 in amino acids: CASSSTARGVETEAFF. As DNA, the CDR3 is TGTGCCAGCAGTTCGACAGCGCGGGGGGTAGAGACTGAAGCTTTCTTT.

CDR3 sequence reads: CASSPPTDYGYTF. The CDR3 nucleotides are TGTGCCAGCTCACCACCGACAGACTATGGCTACACCTTC. The rearrangement joins TRBV18 to TRBJ1-2, with D possibly being TRBD1 (5 bases). Trimming took off 0 bases at V and 3 bases at J, with 5 bases between the two ends. The CDR3 length is 13 residues. Germline V gene sequence: CDR1 KGHSH, CDR2 LQKENI.

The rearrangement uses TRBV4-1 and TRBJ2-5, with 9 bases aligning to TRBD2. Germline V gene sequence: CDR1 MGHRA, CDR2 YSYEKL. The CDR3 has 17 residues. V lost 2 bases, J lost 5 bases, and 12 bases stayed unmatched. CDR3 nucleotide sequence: TGCGCCAGCAGCCAATTGCGGGGGGGCCTAATCGGGGAGACCCAGTACTTC. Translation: CASSQLRGGLIGETQYF.

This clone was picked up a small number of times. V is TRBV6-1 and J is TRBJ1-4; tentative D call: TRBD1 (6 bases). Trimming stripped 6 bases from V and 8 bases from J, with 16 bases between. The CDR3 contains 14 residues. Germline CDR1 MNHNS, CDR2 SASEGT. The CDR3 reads CASRGWGPREKLFF. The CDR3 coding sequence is TGTGCCAGCAGGGGGTGGGGGCCTAGGGAAAAACTGTTTTTT.

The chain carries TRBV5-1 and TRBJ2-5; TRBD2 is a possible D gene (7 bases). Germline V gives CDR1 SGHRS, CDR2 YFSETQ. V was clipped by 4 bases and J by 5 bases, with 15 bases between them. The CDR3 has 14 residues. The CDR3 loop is CASSRAGAWETQYF. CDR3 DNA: TGCGCCAGCAGCAGGGCGGGGGCCTGGGAGACCCAGTACTTC.

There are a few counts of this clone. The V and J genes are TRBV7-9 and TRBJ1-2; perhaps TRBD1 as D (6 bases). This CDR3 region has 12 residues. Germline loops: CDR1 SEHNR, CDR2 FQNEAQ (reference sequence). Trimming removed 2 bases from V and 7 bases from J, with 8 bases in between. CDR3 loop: CASSLNRVGYTF. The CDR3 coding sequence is TGTGCCAGCAGCTTAAACAGGGTTGGCTACACCTTC. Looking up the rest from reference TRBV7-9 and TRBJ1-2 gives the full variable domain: DTGVSQNPRHKITKRGQNVTFRCDPISEHNRLYWYRQTLGQGPEFLTYFQNEAQLEKSRLLSDRFSAERPKGSFSTLEIQRTEQGDSAMYLCASSLNRVGYTFGSGTRLTVV.

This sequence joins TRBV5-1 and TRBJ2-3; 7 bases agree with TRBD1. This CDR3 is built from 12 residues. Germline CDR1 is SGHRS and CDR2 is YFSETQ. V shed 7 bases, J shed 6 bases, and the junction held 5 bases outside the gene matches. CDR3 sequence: CASGSRGDTQYF. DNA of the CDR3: TGCGCCAGCGGGAGCAGGGGGGATACGCAGTATTTT. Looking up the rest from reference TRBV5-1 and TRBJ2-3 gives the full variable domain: KAGVTQTPRYLIKTRGQQVTLSCSPISGHRSVSWYQQTPGQGLQFLFEYFSETQRNKGNFPGRFSGRQFSNSRSEMNVSTLELGDSALYLCASGSRGDTQYFGPGTRLTVL.

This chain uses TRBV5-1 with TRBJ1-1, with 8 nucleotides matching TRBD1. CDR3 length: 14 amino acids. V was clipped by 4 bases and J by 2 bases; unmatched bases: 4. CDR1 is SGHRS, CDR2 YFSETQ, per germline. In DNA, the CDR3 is TGCGCCAGCAGCCCCGGGACAGGCAACACTGAAGCTTTCTTT. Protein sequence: CASSPGTGNTEAFF.

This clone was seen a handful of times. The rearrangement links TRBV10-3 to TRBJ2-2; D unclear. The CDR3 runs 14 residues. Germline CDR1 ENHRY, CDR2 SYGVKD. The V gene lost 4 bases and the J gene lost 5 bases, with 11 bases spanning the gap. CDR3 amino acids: CAISVLGGTGELFF. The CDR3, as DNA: TGTGCCATCAGTGTGCTAGGTGGGACCGGGGAGCTGTTTTTT.

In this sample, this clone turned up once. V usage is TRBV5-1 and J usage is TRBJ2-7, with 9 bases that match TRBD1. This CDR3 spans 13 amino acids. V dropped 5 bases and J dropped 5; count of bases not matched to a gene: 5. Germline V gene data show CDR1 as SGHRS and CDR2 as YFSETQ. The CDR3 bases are TGCGCCAGCAGGAGGGACAGGGAAGACGAGCAGTACTTC. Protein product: CASRRDREDEQYF.

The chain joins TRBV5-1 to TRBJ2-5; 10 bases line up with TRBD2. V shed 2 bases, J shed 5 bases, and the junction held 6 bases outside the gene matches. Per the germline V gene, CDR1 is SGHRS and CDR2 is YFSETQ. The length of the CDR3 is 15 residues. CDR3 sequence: CASSFLSGGAETQYF. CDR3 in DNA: TGCGCCAGCAGCTTTTTAAGCGGGGGGGCTGAGACCCAGTACTTC.

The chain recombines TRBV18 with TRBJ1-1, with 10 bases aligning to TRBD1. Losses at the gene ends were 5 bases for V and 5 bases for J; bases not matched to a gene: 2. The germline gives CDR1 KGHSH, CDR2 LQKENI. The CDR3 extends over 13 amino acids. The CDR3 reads CASSAGQGTEAFF. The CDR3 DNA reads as TGTGCCAGCTCAGCGGGACAGGGGACTGAAGCTTTCTTT.

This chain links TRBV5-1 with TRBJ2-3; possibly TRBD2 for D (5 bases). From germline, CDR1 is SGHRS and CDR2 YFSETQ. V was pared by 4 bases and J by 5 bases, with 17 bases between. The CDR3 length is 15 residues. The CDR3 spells CASSPLAGLVDTQYF. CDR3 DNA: TGCGCCAGCAGCCCCCTCGCGGGCCTAGTAGATACGCAGTATTTT.

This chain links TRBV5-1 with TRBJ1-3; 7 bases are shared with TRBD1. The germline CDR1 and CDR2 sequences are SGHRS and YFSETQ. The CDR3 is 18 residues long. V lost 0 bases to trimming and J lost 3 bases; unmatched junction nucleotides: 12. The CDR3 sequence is CASSLVPGGGEGGNTIYF. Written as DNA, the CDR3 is TGCGCCAGCAGCTTGGTCCCCGGAGGGGGCGAGGGTGGAAACACCATATATTTT.

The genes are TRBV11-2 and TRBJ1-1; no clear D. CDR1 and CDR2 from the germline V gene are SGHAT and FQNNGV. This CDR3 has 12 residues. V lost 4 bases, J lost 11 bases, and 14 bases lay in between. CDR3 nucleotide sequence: TGTGCCAGCAGCTCCGGGATGGCGAGCGCTTTCTTT. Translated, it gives CASSSGMASAFF.